The 26 T cell receptor beta chains below come from one sample, sequenced in a study of shared clonotypes between healthy human individuals. The data were produced by immunoSEQ multiplex PCR, yet TCRdb's version contains in-frame clones alone and is incomplete. Altogether about 600,000 clones are present, almost 97% being singletons, with the ten largest covering roughly 0.055%. Sequenced material: naive CD4+ T cells sorted from blood. The sample's subset: CD45RA+ positively selected. All receptors come from a woman aged 30 to 39 in good health.

This chain uses TRBV9 with TRBJ2-7, with 7 bases identical to TRBD2. This CDR3 spans 15 amino acids. From germline, CDR1 is SGDLS and CDR2 YYNGEE. J lost 0 bases, V lost 4 bases, and 7 bases had no gene match. The CDR3 reads CASSIMGGSSYEQYF. CDR3 DNA: TGTGCCAGCAGCATCATGGGGGGGAGCTCCTACGAGCAGTACTTC.

The V call is TRBV28, the J call TRBJ2-3; D unresolved. CDR1 and CDR2 from the germline V gene are MDHEN and SYDVKM. V shed 6 bases and J shed 2 bases, with 15 bases lying between them. The CDR3 totals 15 residues. In DNA, the CDR3 is TGTGCCAGCAGACCGGGCCAGACCCTCACAGATACGCAGTATTTT. It codes for CASRPGQTLTDTQYF.

This chain links TRBV18 with TRBJ1-2; D is ambiguous. CDR1 is KGHSH and CDR2 is LQKENI in the germline V gene. The CDR3 covers 16 residues. The ends were cut back, 3 bases at V and 6 bases at J, with 20 bases in the middle. For the CDR3, the DNA is TGTGCCAGCTCACCCAGCACGCAATTCAATATTGATGGCTACACCTTC. Translation: CASSPSTQFNIDGYTF.

The rearrangement links TRBV6-5 to TRBJ1-2; possible D gene TRBD1, 5 bases. Germline values: CDR1 MNHEY, CDR2 SVGAGI. The length of the CDR3 is 14 residues. V was trimmed by 5 bases and J by 1 base, leaving 11 bases between them. CDR3 bases: TGTGCCAGCAGTCAGTCAGGGAATAACTATGGCTACACCTTC. Amino acids: CASSQSGNNYGYTF.

This chain uses TRBV19 with TRBJ2-7, with 8 nucleotides matching TRBD1. This CDR3 spans 15 amino acids. The ends lost 5 bases at V and 3 bases at J; junction bases unmatched: 9. In germline, CDR1 is LNHDA, CDR2 SQIVND (reference sequence). CDR3 residues: CASSRTGGSLYEQYF. As DNA, the CDR3 is TGTGCCAGTAGTCGAACAGGGGGTAGCCTCTACGAGCAGTACTTC.

The rearrangement links TRBV18 to TRBJ1-3; the match to TRBD1 covers 9 bases. Trimming cost V 2 bases and J 1 base; bases outside gene matches: 6. The CDR3 spans 17 residues. The germline V gene encodes CDR1 KGHSH and CDR2 LQKENI. The CDR3 coding sequence is TGTGCCAGCTCACCAGGACAGGGGATCACATCTGGAAACACCATATATTTT. Amino acids: CASSPGQGITSGNTIYF.

The V and J genes are TRBV7-3 and TRBJ2-6, with a weak D call TRBD1 (5 bases). The CDR3 totals 15 residues. CDR1 is SGHTA, CDR2 FQGTGA, per germline. The V and J ends lost 6 bases and 2 bases respectively, with 11 bases between them. The CDR3 coding sequence is TGTGCCAGCAGTCCGACAGAGGCTGGGGCCAACGTCCTGACTTTC. Translation: CASSPTEAGANVLTF. Combining the CDR3 with reference TRBV7-3 and TRBJ2-6 gives the whole variable domain GAGVSQTPSNKVTEKGKYVELRCDPISGHTALYWYRQSLGQGPEFLIYFQGTGAADDSGLPNDRFFAVRPEGSVSTLKIQRTERGDSAVYLCASSPTEAGANVLTFGAGSRLTVL.

Here the CDR3 DNA reads TGTGCCAGTAGTATAGATCGGGGGACTCCGAGCGAGCAGTACTTC. The encoded protein is CASSIDRGTPSEQYF. The chain combines TRBV19 with TRBJ2-7; D might be TRBD2 (6 bases). Germline-derived CDR1 and CDR2 are LNHDA and SQIVND (reference sequence). This CDR3 has 15 amino acids. The germline V and J ends were trimmed by 0 bases and 6 bases, with 15 bases remaining between them. The full variable domain, its missing parts supplied by reference TRBV19 and TRBJ2-7, is DGGITQSPKYLFRKEGQNVTLSCEQNLNHDAMYWYRQDPGQGLRLIYYSQIVNDFQKGDIAEGYSVSREKKESFPLTVTSAQKNPTAFYLCASSIDRGTPSEQYFGPGTRLTVT.

The J gene is TRBJ2-7, the V gene TRBV5-6, with 8 bases matching TRBD2. V was clipped by 7 bases and J by 6 bases; unmatched bases: 6. CDR3 size: 12 residues. Germline CDR1 and CDR2: SGHDT and YYEEEE. In nucleotides, the CDR3 is TGTGCCAGCGGCAGGACTAGCCTCGAGCAGTACTTC. Its protein product is CASGRTSLEQYF.

The gene calls are TRBV21-1 and TRBJ1-3. TRBV21-1 constitutes a pseudogene. This CDR3 is 13 amino acids long. The CDR3 region is CAIRREPGNTIYF. The CDR3 DNA sequence: TGTGCCATCCGCCGGGAGCCTGGAAACACCATATATTTT.

The rearrangement links TRBV4-1 to TRBJ2-1; TRBD1 matches at 7 bases. CDR3 size: 16 residues. The V segment lost 3 bases and the J segment 8 bases; nucleotides outside the gene matches: 13. From germline, CDR1 is MGHRA and CDR2 YSYEKL. The CDR3 sequence is CASSQVRDSLPYEQFF. The CDR3 DNA sequence: TGCGCCAGCAGCCAGGTACGGGACAGTCTTCCCTATGAGCAGTTCTTC.

This chain connects TRBV6-1 to TRBJ1-5, with a possible D match to TRBD1 (6 bases). The germline V and J ends were trimmed by 7 bases and 0 bases, with 10 bases remaining between them. The CDR3 totals 14 residues. CDR1 and CDR2 (germline): MNHNS, SASEGT. The CDR3 DNA reads TGTGCCAGCACCGGACAGTATAGCAATCAGCCCCAGCATTTT. Its protein product is CASTGQYSNQPQHF.

The J gene is TRBJ2-5, the V gene TRBV6-5, with D tentatively TRBD2 (7 bases). The end of the DNA aligns better with TRBJ2-7, so the J call may be wrong. The CDR3 consists of 14 residues. Germline assignment: CDR1 MNHEY and CDR2 SVGAGI. CDR3 nucleotides: TGTGCCAGTCGCCGCGGGGGCGGCCTGGGCGAGCAGTACTTC. It specifies CASRRGGGLGEQYF.

This clone was seen just once. This chain connects TRBV7-8 to TRBJ2-3, with TRBD2 as a possible D gene (5 bases). Germline CDR1 SGHVS, CDR2 FQNEAQ. V lost 3 bases and J 0 bases, leaving 13 bases between the germline ends. The CDR3 is 16 residues long. In nucleotides, the CDR3 is TGTGCCAGCAGCTTCGGCCCCCCGGGAAGCACAGATACGCAGTATTTT. The encoded protein is CASSFGPPGSTDTQYF. Drawing the rest from reference TRBV7-8 and TRBJ2-3, the complete variable domain is GAGVSQSPRYKVAKRGQDVALRCDPISGHVSLFWYQQALGQGPEFLTYFQNEAQLDKSGLPSDRFFAERPEGSVSTLKIQRTQQEDSAVYLCASSFGPPGSTDTQYFGPGTRLTVL.

The chain is built from TRBV6-1 and TRBJ2-7; D gene uncertain. Germline CDR1 is MNHNS and CDR2 is SASEGT. The CDR3 extends over 13 amino acids. V was pared by 1 base and J by 2 bases, with 6 bases between. CDR3 loop: CASSEVLAYEQYF. In DNA, the CDR3 is TGTGCCAGCAGTGAAGTATTAGCCTACGAGCAGTACTTC.

V and J are TRBV28 and TRBJ1-5; the D gene is possibly TRBD1 (5 bases). This CDR3 has 16 amino acids. CDR1 and CDR2 from the germline V gene are MDHEN and SYDVKM. With 2 bases removed from V and 6 bases from J, the gap between germline ends came to 17 bases. This chain's CDR3 is CASSLRSRGSGQPQHF. CDR3 nucleotide sequence: TGTGCCAGCAGTTTAAGGTCTAGGGGATCGGGTCAGCCCCAGCATTTT.

This chain connects TRBV5-1 to TRBJ2-3, with TRBD2 matching over 9 bases. Germline-derived CDR1 and CDR2 are SGHRS and YFSETQ. V dropped 4 bases and J dropped 2; count of bases not matched to a gene: 11. This CDR3 has 17 residues. The CDR3 protein is CASSTKSSGGHTDTQYF. The CDR3 DNA is TGCGCCAGCAGCACTAAAAGTAGCGGGGGCCACACAGATACGCAGTATTTT.

This clone appeared once. This sequence joins TRBV7-9 and TRBJ2-1; no clear D. CDR1 is SEHNR and CDR2 is FQNEAQ in the germline V gene (reference sequence). This CDR3 contains 13 residues. The V end was cut by 1 base, the J end by 5 bases, with 6 bases between. CDR3 nucleotides: TGTGCCAGCAGCTTAGGGGCAGACAATGAGCAGTTCTTC. Amino acid sequence: CASSLGADNEQFF.

The rearrangement uses TRBV7-5 and TRBJ2-1; TRBD2, the D gene given by the table, was not confirmed from the DNA. TRBV7-5 is flagged as a pseudogene. This CDR3 region has 15 residues. This chain's CDR3 is CVRSFLGGGNNEQFF. CDR3 nucleotide sequence: TGTGTCAGAAGCTTTTTAGGGGGAGGGAACAATGAGCAGTTCTTC.

The V call is TRBV6-1, the J call TRBJ1-5; D may be TRBD1 (5 bases). V was pared by 6 bases and J by 11 bases, with 17 bases between. CDR3 length: 13 amino acids. Germline values: CDR1 MNHNS, CDR2 SASEGT. In nucleotides, the CDR3 is TGTGCCAGCAGGAAGCCTGGGACCGGGGCCCAGCATTTT. Translating gives CASRKPGTGAQHF.

The chain has TRBV5-1 and TRBJ2-5; D is unclear. The J call may be in error: the DNA end matches TRBJ2-7 better. The CDR3 runs to 10 residues. The germline gives CDR1 SGHRS, CDR2 YFSETQ. The CDR3 DNA reads TGCGCCTGTCAGCGTAACGAGCAGTACTTC. Its protein is CACQRNEQYF.

The chain combines TRBV6-1 with TRBJ1-5; D unclear. The V end was cut by 2 bases, the J end by 2 bases, with 4 bases between. Per the germline V gene, CDR1 is MNHNS and CDR2 is SASEGT. The CDR3 has 13 residues. The CDR3 DNA reads as TGTGCCAGCAGTGAACACCGCAATCAGCCCCAGCATTTT. This codes for CASSEHRNQPQHF.

The V gene is TRBV28, the J gene TRBJ2-7; the D gene is possibly TRBD2 (5 bases). The V end lost 2 bases, the J end lost 5 bases, and 28 bases lay between the germline ends. The CDR3 totals 19 residues. The germline gives CDR1 MDHEN, CDR2 SYDVKM. The CDR3 nucleotides are TGTGCCAGCAGTTTACCAAGTCCCTCACCGGTGGCGGGTGTCCACGAGCAGTACTTC. It translates to CASSLPSPSPVAGVHEQYF.

This chain uses TRBV4-1 with TRBJ2-3, with D possibly TRBD2 on 5 matching bases. This CDR3 has 17 residues. Trimming pared 3 bases from V and 2 bases from J, leaving 18 bases between. Germline V gene sequence: CDR1 MGHRA, CDR2 YSYEKL. The CDR3 DNA reads TGCGCCAGCAGCCACGGTCCCTCGAGCGGCTACACAGATACGCAGTATTTT. It translates to CASSHGPSSGYTDTQYF.

This clone has just one count. The rearrangement joins TRBV29-1 to TRBJ2-5; tentatively, D is TRBD2 (5 bases). The germline CDR1 and CDR2 sequences are SQVTM and ANQGSEA. The V and J ends lost 6 bases and 5 bases respectively, with 10 bases between them. The CDR3 covers 11 residues. The CDR3 bases are TGCAGCGTAAGGACTGGGGAGACCCAGTACTTC. Translating it yields CSVRTGETQYF.

The chain joins TRBV4-1 to TRBJ1-6; D gene ambiguous. This CDR3 is built from 13 residues. The germline V and J ends were trimmed by 0 bases and 7 bases, with 4 bases remaining between them. CDR1 and CDR2 from the germline V gene are MGHRA and YSYEKL. As DNA, the CDR3 is TGCGCCAGCAGCCAAGAGGGGAATTCACCCCTCCACTTT. It yields the protein CASSQEGNSPLHF.